Here is one TCR beta chain with its context. Because the CDR3's place on the DNA is in doubt, the DNA is left out and the CDR3 is given as listed by TCRdb. These data belong to a study of blood T cell repertoires in COVID-19. Study-wide context: COVID-19 samples, acute and convalescent, were from the United States, Italy and Spain. Nucleic acid was either cDNA or gDNA, and it came from T cells, B-cell-depleted T cells, or PBMCs.

The CDR3 is made up of 15 amino acids, end residues included. The repertoire was sequenced with immunoSEQ multiplex PCR; TCRdb's copy has only in-frame clones and lacks some. The sample gives 170,000 or so clones, about 75% of which show up once; less than 30% is in the top ten. Sequenced sample: peripheral blood. The chain has TRBV21-1 and TRBJ2-7; TRBD2 was called by the table and not checked on the DNA. TRBV21-1 is labeled a pseudogene. The receptor was isolated from a woman in her 70s with acute or convalescent COVID-19. CDR3 sequence: CASRVVAGGSYEQYF.